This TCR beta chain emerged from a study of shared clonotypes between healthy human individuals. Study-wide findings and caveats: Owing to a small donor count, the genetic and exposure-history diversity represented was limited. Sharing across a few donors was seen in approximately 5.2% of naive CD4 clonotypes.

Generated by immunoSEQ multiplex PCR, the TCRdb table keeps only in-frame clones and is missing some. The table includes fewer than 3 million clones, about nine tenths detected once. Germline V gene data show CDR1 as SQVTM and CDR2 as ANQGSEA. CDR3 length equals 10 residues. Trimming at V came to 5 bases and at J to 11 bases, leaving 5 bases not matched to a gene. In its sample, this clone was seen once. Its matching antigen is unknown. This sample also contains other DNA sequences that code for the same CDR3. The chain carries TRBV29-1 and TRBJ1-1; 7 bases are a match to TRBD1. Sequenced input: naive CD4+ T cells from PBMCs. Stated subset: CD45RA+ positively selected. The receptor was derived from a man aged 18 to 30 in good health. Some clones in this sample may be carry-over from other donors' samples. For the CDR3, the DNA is TGCAGCGTTTGGACAGGACGTGCTTTCTTT. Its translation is CSVWTGRAFF.